These 28 T cell receptor beta chains were sequenced from one sample in a study of shared clonotypes between healthy human individuals. Using immunoSEQ multiplex PCR, the repertoire was profiled, and TCRdb retains in-frame clones only, with some absent. Of 300,000 to 400,000 clones listed, over 70% are singletons. The sample was memory CD4+ T cells sorted from blood. Documented subset: CD45RA-negative fraction. These receptors all come from a young man in good health.

The chain uses TRBV30 and TRBJ1-1; D remains unclear. V lost 0 bases to trimming and J lost 0 bases, with 14 bases between them. Germline V gene data show CDR1 as GTSNPN and CDR2 as SVGIG (reference sequence). This CDR3 is 16 amino acids long. The CDR3 here is CAWSVGTSALNTEAFF. The CDR3 DNA reads TGTGCCTGGAGTGTTGGAACCAGCGCCTTGAACACTGAAGCTTTCTTT. Together with reference TRBV30 and TRBJ1-1, the CDR3 gives the full variable domain: SQTIHQWPATLVQPVGSPLSLECTVEGTSNPNLYWYRQAAGRGLQLLFYSVGIGQISSEVPQNLSASRPQDRQFILSSKKLLLSDSGFYLCAWSVGTSALNTEAFFGQGTRLTVV.

This clone came up many times. J is TRBJ1-1 and V is TRBV28, with TRBD1 identical over 10 bases. There are 18 residues in the CDR3. Per the germline V gene, CDR1 is MDHEN and CDR2 is SYDVKM. Trimming removed 6 bases from V and 1 base from J; junction bases left unmatched: 14. CDR3 in amino acids: CASRLPPGTGVPNTEAFF. The CDR3 region has the DNA TGTGCCAGCAGGCTACCACCCGGGACAGGGGTCCCGAACACTGAAGCTTTCTTT.

This clone was seen ten or more times. The J gene is TRBJ2-3, the V gene TRBV7-2; tentatively, D is TRBD2 (7 bases). The CDR3 is made up of 17 amino acids. Germline CDR1 is SGHTA and CDR2 is FQGNSA. V lost 6 bases to trimming and J lost 2 bases, with 21 bases between them. The DNA for the CDR3 is TGTGCCAGCAGACAGCTGCGGGGGCCCCCCCCCACAGATACGCAGTATTTT. Encoded protein: CASRQLRGPPPTDTQYF.

In its sample, this clone was seen a few times. This chain joins TRBV2 and TRBJ2-7; 10 bases line up with TRBD2. V lost 2 bases, J lost 8 bases, and 9 bases stayed unmatched. The CDR3 has 15 residues. Per germline, CDR1 SNHLY and CDR2 FYNNEI. The CDR3 DNA follows: TGTGCCAGCAGTGAACAGGGACTAGCGCATAGCCAGCAGTACTTC. Protein product: CASSEQGLAHSQQYF.

This chain uses TRBV6-6 with TRBJ2-1, with 10 bases matching TRBD2. Germline V gives CDR1 MNHNY, CDR2 SVGAGI (reference sequence). With V trimmed by 6 bases and J by 3 bases, 5 bases remained unmatched. The CDR3 sequence is 15 residues long. The CDR3 protein is CASRHTSGNYNEQFF. The CDR3 DNA reads TGTGCCAGCAGGCATACTAGCGGGAACTACAATGAGCAGTTCTTC.

The table lists this clone with many counts. The chain recombines TRBV21-1 with TRBJ2-7; TRBD2 is taken as the D call from the table, unchecked against the DNA. TRBV21-1 is a documented pseudogene. This CDR3 comprises 21 residues. CDR3 loop: CASSRGTGTSGRVSSSYEQYF. The CDR3 nucleotides read TGTGCCAGCAGCAGAGGGACCGGGACTAGCGGGAGGGTTTCCTCCTCCTACGAGCAGTACTTC.

The chain carries TRBV5-6 and TRBJ1-6; perhaps TRBD1 as D (6 bases). Trimming stripped 4 bases from V and 10 bases from J, with 15 bases between. CDR1 is SGHDT and CDR2 is YYEEEE in the germline V gene. The CDR3 spans 14 residues. The CDR3 sequence: CASSLEGGDSPLHF. The CDR3 DNA sequence: TGTGCCAGCAGCCTGGAAGGGGGGGACTCACCCCTCCACTTT. Together with reference TRBV5-6 and TRBJ1-6, the CDR3 gives the full variable domain: DAGVTQSPTHLIKTRGQQVTLRCSPKSGHDTVSWYQQALGQGPQFIFQYYEEEERQRGNFPDRFSGHQFPNYSSELNVNALLLGDSALYLCASSLEGGDSPLHFGNGTRLTVT.

As regards this clone: This sample also contains other DNA sequences that code for the same CDR3. The rearrangement links TRBV9 to TRBJ2-3; possibly TRBD2 for D (5 bases). There are 15 residues in the CDR3. Per germline, CDR1 SGDLS and CDR2 YYNGEE. V lost 0 bases to trimming and J lost 2 bases, with 10 bases between them. The CDR3 here is CASSVVGEVTDTQYF. The CDR3 DNA reads TGTGCCAGCAGCGTAGTGGGAGAGGTCACAGATACGCAGTATTTT.

The chain combines TRBV7-8 with TRBJ2-1; 8 bases line up with TRBD1. J lost 2 bases, V lost 5 bases, and 5 bases had no gene match. The CDR3 is 15 amino acids. Per germline, CDR1 SGHVS and CDR2 FQNEAQ. The CDR3 sequence is CASSKRTGTYNEQFF. Here the CDR3 DNA reads TGTGCCAGCAGCAAAAGGACAGGGACCTACAATGAGCAGTTCTTC. Looking up the rest from reference TRBV7-8 and TRBJ2-1 gives the full variable domain: GAGVSQSPRYKVAKRGQDVALRCDPISGHVSLFWYQQALGQGPEFLTYFQNEAQLDKSGLPSDRFFAERPEGSVSTLKIQRTQQEDSAVYLCASSKRTGTYNEQFFGPGTRLTVL.

The CDR3 spells CASSLTVAKNIQYF. CDR3 nucleotide sequence: TGTGCCAGCAGTTTAACAGTAGCCAAAAACATTCAGTACTTC. V and J are TRBV27 and TRBJ2-4; D unresolved. Trimming stripped 2 bases from V and 0 bases from J, with 5 bases between. The CDR3 consists of 14 residues. Germline V gene lookup returns CDR1 MNHEY and CDR2 SMNVEV (reference sequence).

The chain recombines TRBV29-1 with TRBJ2-1; 9 positions match TRBD1. The CDR3 extends over 13 amino acids. The germline V gene encodes CDR1 SQVTM and CDR2 ANQGSEA. V shed 7 bases and J 8 bases; nucleotides not matched to a gene: 9. DNA of the CDR3: TGCAGCGCCGGGACAGGGAGTATCTATGAGCAGTTCTTC. Amino acids: CSAGTGSIYEQFF.

This rearrangement joins TRBV7-2 to TRBJ2-1; TRBD2 matches at 8 bases. Germline V lookup: CDR1 SGHTA, CDR2 FQGNSA. The CDR3 is 16 amino acids. The V gene end was trimmed by 2 bases and the J gene end by 0 bases; junction bases not matched to a gene: 3. CDR3 coding DNA: TGTGCCAGCAGCTTACTAGCGGGCCCCTCCTACAATGAGCAGTTCTTC. Translation gives CASSLLAGPSYNEQFF.

The gene calls are TRBV4-1 and TRBJ2-4; D gene uncertain. Germline-derived CDR1 and CDR2 are MGHRA and YSYEKL. The V gene lost 2 bases and the J gene lost 4 bases, with 12 bases spanning the gap. This CDR3 comprises 15 residues. As DNA, the CDR3 is TGCGCCAGCAGCCAACCCCGGAATATGAAAAACATTCAGTACTTC. Translated, it gives CASSQPRNMKNIQYF.

The chain links TRBV18 to TRBJ1-1, with 10 bases matching TRBD1. Germline V gene sequence: CDR1 KGHSH, CDR2 LQKENI. J was trimmed by 8 bases and V by 2 bases; bases with no gene match: 5. This CDR3 contains 14 residues. This chain's CDR3 is CASSPGQGVREAFF. For the CDR3, the DNA is TGTGCCAGCTCACCAGGACAGGGGGTTAGGGAAGCTTTCTTT.

The chain has TRBV27 and TRBJ2-3; D not certain. The V and J ends lost 3 bases and 4 bases respectively, with 8 bases between them. Germline-derived CDR1 and CDR2 are MNHEY and SMNVEV (reference sequence). The CDR3 consists of 13 residues. CDR3 sequence: CASSFYLADTQYF. The CDR3 DNA reads TGTGCCAGCAGTTTTTATTTGGCAGATACGCAGTATTTT.

The chain combines TRBV5-8 with TRBJ2-1; 12 nucleotides align to TRBD2. The CDR3 sequence is 19 residues long. Germline V CDR1 and CDR2: SGHTS, YDEGEE. V lost 4 bases to trimming and J lost 5 bases; unmatched junction nucleotides: 16. This CDR3 is CASSPTSGRVSSFDNEQFF. In nucleotides, the CDR3 is TGTGCCAGCAGCCCGACTAGCGGGAGAGTGTCATCATTTGACAATGAGCAGTTCTTC.

This clone was observed at least ten times. The chain is built from TRBV28 and TRBJ2-7; D possibly corresponds to TRBD1 (6 bases). V was cut by 5 bases and J by 2 bases, with 19 bases left in between. The CDR3 covers 16 residues. From germline, CDR1 is MDHEN and CDR2 SYDVKM. The CDR3 loop is CASSPFGQPQPYEQYF. The CDR3 nucleotides read TGTGCCAGCAGTCCCTTCGGACAGCCACAACCCTACGAGCAGTACTTC. The full variable domain, its missing parts supplied by reference TRBV28 and TRBJ2-7, is DVKVTQSSRYLVKRTGEKVFLECVQDMDHENMFWYRQDPGLGLRLIYFSYDVKMKEKGDIPEGYSVSREKKERFSLILESASTNQTSMYLCASSPFGQPQPYEQYFGPGTRLTVT.

This clone turned up a few times. The rearrangement links TRBV4-2 to TRBJ1-1, with D possibly being TRBD1 (6 bases). CDR3 length: 15 residues. Per the germline V gene, CDR1 is LGHNA and CDR2 is YNFKEQ. V lost 2 bases, J lost 8 bases, and 18 bases lay in between. The CDR3 is CASSQRVEGDAEAFF. The DNA for the CDR3 is TGTGCCAGCAGCCAAAGGGTCGAGGGGGATGCCGAAGCTTTCTTT.

The table lists this clone with a few counts. The chain couples TRBV9 to TRBJ2-4, with TRBD2 as a possible D gene (6 bases). The length of the CDR3 is 14 residues. Trimming pared 0 bases from V and 6 bases from J, leaving 10 bases between. Germline CDR1 reads SGDLS; CDR2 reads YYNGEE. In DNA, the CDR3 is TGTGCCAGCAGCGTAGGACTAGTTGGAAACATTCAGTACTTC. Translated: CASSVGLVGNIQYF.

This clone was counted many times. The sample has other DNA sequences that encode this CDR3 too. The J gene is TRBJ2-2, the V gene TRBV29-1; weak D call: TRBD1 (5 bases). Germline-derived CDR1 and CDR2 are SQVTM and ANQGSEA. V dropped 4 bases and J dropped 0 bases, with 9 bases sitting between them. The CDR3 is made up of 14 amino acids. CDR3 sequence (DNA): TGCAGCGTTGTGGGCAGGGCGAACACCGGGGAGCTGTTTTTT. Protein sequence: CSVVGRANTGELFF.

The chain links TRBV2 to TRBJ2-7; no firm D call. This CDR3 spans 11 amino acids. V gave up 5 bases and J gave up 7 bases, with 9 bases separating them. Germline V gene sequence: CDR1 SNHLY, CDR2 FYNNEI. In DNA form, the CDR3 reads TGTGCCAGCAGTTCCCAAGTGGAGCAGTACTTC. Its translation: CASSSQVEQYF. Full variable domain (missing parts from reference TRBV2 and TRBJ2-7): EPEVTQTPSHQVTQMGQEVILRCVPISNHLYFYWYRQILGQKVEFLVSFYNNEISEKSEIFDDQFSVERPDGSNFTLKIRSTKLEDSAMYFCASSSQVEQYFGPGTRLTVT.

The chain uses TRBV5-6 and TRBJ1-5, with TRBD1 matching 7 bases. The CDR3 contains 14 residues. Germline-derived CDR1 and CDR2 are SGHDT and YYEEEE. Trimming took 0 bases from V and 15 from J; bases not matched to a gene: 12. CDR3 coding DNA: TGTGCCAGCAGCTTGGGTACAGGGGCCCCCGGACTGCATTTT. Its protein product is CASSLGTGAPGLHF. The entire variable domain, with the rest obtained from reference TRBV5-6 and TRBJ1-5, is as follows: DAGVTQSPTHLIKTRGQQVTLRCSPKSGHDTVSWYQQALGQGPQFIFQYYEEEERQRGNFPDRFSGHQFPNYSSELNVNALLLGDSALYLCASSLGTGAPGLHFGDGTRLSIL.

This clone was detected a few times. Other nucleotide sequences from this sample produce the same CDR3. CDR3 bases: TGTGCCAGCAGCCCACAGGGTGGAGAAAAACTGTTTTTT. The encoded protein is CASSPQGGEKLFF. The genes are TRBV7-9 and TRBJ1-4, with TRBD1 as a possible D gene (6 bases). CDR1 is SEHNR and CDR2 is FQNEAQ in the germline V gene (reference sequence). The CDR3 spans 13 residues. Trimming cost V 5 bases and J 8 bases, with 12 bases left between them.

A single count supports this clone. The genes are TRBV7-9 and TRBJ2-1; TRBD1 is a possible D gene (5 bases). From germline, CDR1 is SEHNR and CDR2 FQNEAQ (reference sequence). Trimming removed 7 bases at V and 16 bases at J, with 20 bases between. The CDR3 sequence is 12 residues long. CDR3 coding DNA: TGTGCCAGCACCCGTGGGTTAAGGGGTCATTTCTTC. This sequence encodes CASTRGLRGHFF.

This clone was counted only a few times. CDR3 in amino acids: CASSRVGGLSNQPQHF. The DNA of the CDR3 is TGTGCCAGCAGCCGTGTGGGCGGACTCTCCAATCAGCCCCAGCATTTT. The chain uses TRBV7-8 and TRBJ1-5; D is ambiguous. Germline assignment: CDR1 SGHVS and CDR2 FQNEAQ. This CDR3 spans 16 amino acids. The ends were cut back, 5 bases at V and 3 bases at J, with 17 bases in the middle.

The rearrangement links TRBV19 to TRBJ1-5; TRBD1 might be the D (6 bases). This CDR3 comprises 14 residues. Germline V gives CDR1 LNHDA, CDR2 SQIVND (reference sequence). The V gene lost 5 bases and the J gene lost 8 bases, with 16 bases spanning the gap. CDR3 in amino acids: CASSAATGNKPQHF. CDR3 sequence (DNA): TGTGCCAGTAGTGCAGCGACAGGTAATAAGCCCCAGCATTTT.

The V gene is TRBV19, the J gene TRBJ2-2; TRBD2 matches at 15 bases. The CDR3 loop spans 18 amino acids. The germline CDR1 and CDR2 sequences are LNHDA and SQIVND (reference sequence). The ends lost 5 bases at V and 3 bases at J; junction bases unmatched: 7. CDR3 loop: CASSFPGLAGGHTGELFF. CDR3 DNA: TGTGCCAGTAGTTTTCCGGGACTAGCGGGAGGACACACCGGGGAGCTGTTTTTT. The full variable domain, in which reference TRBV19 and TRBJ2-2 provide the parts outside the CDR3, is DGGITQSPKYLFRKEGQNVTLSCEQNLNHDAMYWYRQDPGQGLRLIYYSQIVNDFQKGDIAEGYSVSREKKESFPLTVTSAQKNPTAFYLCASSFPGLAGGHTGELFFGEGSRLTVL.

V usage is TRBV4-1 and J usage is TRBJ2-7, with unresolved D. Germline V gives CDR1 MGHRA, CDR2 YSYEKL. V was trimmed by 3 bases and J by 0 bases, leaving 12 bases between them. This CDR3 region has 15 residues. Written as DNA, the CDR3 is TGCGCCAGCAGCCATCAGACGCAAAGCTCCTACGAGCAGTACTTC. It encodes CASSHQTQSSYEQYF.